This T cell receptor beta chain was recovered during a study of cytomegalovirus exposure and HLA in healthy donors. From germline, CDR1 is SGHRS and CDR2 YFSETQ. The V and J ends lost 0 bases and 3 bases respectively, with 11 bases between them. The CDR3 is 15 residues long. Vbeta (60) and Jbeta (13) primers were used in the PCR. Only in-frame clones appear in the TCRdb table, and some are missing; sequencing was by immunoSEQ multiplex PCR. The data show tens of thousands of clones, about 76% seen once. The material sequenced was PBMCs. V usage is TRBV5-1 and J usage is TRBJ2-3; D ambiguous. The clonotype originates from a female donor in good health and CMV-seronegative. CDR3 coding DNA: TGCGCCAGCAGCTTGGATGCAGTCAAGACAGATACGCAGTATTTT. Protein sequence: CASSLDAVKTDTQYF.